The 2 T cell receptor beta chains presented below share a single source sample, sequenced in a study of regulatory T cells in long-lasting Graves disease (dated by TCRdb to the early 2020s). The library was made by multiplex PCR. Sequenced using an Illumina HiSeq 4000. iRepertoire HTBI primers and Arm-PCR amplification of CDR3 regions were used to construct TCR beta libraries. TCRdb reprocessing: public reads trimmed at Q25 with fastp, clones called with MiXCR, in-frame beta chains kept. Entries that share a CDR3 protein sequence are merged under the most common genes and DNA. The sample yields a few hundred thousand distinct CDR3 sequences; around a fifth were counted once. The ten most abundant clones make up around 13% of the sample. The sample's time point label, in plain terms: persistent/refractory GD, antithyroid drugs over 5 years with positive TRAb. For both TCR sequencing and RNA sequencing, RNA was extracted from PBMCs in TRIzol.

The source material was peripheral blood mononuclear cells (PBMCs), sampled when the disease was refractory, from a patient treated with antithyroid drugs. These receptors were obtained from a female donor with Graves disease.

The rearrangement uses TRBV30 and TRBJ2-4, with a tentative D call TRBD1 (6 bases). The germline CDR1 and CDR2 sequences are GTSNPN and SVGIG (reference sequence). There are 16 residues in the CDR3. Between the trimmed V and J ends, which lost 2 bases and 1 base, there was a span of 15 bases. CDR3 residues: CAWSRNRAFAKNIQYF. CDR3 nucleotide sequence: TGTGCCTGGAGTCGAAACAGGGCTTTCGCCAAAAACATTCAGTACTTC.

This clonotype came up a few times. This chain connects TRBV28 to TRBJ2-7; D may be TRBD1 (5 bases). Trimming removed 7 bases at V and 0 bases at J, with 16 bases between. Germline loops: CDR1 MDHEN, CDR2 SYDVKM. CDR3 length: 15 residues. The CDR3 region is CASTLGQGSSYEQYF. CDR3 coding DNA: TGTGCCAGCACCCTAGGCCAGGGTAGCTCCTACGAGCAGTACTTC.